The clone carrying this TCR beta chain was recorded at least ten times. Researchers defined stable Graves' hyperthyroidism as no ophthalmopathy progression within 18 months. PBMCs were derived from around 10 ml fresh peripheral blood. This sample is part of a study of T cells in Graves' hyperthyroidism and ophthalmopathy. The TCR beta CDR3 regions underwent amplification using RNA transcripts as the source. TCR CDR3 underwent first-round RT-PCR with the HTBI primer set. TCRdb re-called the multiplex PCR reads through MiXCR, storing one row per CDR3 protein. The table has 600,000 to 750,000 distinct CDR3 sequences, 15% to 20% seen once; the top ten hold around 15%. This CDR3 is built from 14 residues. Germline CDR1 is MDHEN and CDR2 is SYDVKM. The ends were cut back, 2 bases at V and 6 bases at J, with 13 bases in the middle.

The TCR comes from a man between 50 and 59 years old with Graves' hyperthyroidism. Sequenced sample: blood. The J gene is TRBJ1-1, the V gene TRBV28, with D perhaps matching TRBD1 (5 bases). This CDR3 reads CASSLAPREAEAFF. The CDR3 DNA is TGTGCCAGCAGTTTAGCCCCCAGGGAGGCTGAAGCTTTCTTT.